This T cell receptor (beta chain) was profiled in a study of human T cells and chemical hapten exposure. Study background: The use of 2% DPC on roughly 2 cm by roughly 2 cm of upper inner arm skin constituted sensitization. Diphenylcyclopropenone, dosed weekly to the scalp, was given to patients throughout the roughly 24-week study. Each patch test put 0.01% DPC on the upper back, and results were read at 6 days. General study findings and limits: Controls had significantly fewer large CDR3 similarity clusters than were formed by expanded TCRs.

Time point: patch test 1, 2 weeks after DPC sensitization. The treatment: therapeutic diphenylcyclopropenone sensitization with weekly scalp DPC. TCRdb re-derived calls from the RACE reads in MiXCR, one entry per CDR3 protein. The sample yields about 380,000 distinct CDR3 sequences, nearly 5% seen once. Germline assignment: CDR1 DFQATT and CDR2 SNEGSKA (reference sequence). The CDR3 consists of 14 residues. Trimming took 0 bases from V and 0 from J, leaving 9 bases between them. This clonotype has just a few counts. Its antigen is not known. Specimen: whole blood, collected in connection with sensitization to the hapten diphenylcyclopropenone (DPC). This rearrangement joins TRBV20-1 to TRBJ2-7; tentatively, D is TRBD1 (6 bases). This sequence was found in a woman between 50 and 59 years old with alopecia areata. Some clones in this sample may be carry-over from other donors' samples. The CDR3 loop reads CSARETGPSYEQYF. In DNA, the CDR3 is TGCAGTGCTAGAGAGACAGGACCCTCCTACGAGCAGTACTTC.